This T cell receptor beta chain was profiled in a study of cytomegalovirus exposure and HLA in healthy donors. Across the whole study: The 95 to 150 validation repertoires used a platform that matched the one used for the 666 first-cohort repertoires, as a later analysis reported. Study findings and constraints: Most TCR sequences were rare, but some public TCRs occurred in many donors. It was confirmed in vitro that a few of the CMV-associated chains were specific for CMV antigens.

Clones were sequenced by immunoSEQ multiplex PCR, and TCRdb holds only the in-frame ones, with some missing. In the table there are 200,000 or so clones, 70% to 85% of which are singletons. In this sample, this clone turned up once. Its antigen remains unidentified. With 0 bases clipped from V and 0 bases from J, the junction kept 2 bases outside the gene matches. Looked up from germline, CDR1 is SGDLS and CDR2 is YYNGEE. This CDR3 spans 16 amino acids. The sequencing sample was made of PBMCs. The receptor was derived from a woman younger than 45 in good health and CMV-seropositive. The chain links TRBV9 to TRBJ2-3; 9 bases are shared with TRBD2. The CDR3, as DNA: TGTGCCAGCAGCGTAGATCTAGCGGGGAGCACAGATACGCAGTATTTT. Residues: CASSVDLAGSTDTQYF.